The 26 T cell receptor beta chains below all came from one sample that was sequenced in a study of response to subunit inactivated influenza vaccine. TCRdb redid the calling of the RT-PCR reads with MiXCR, one entry per CDR3 protein. The data show approximately 680,000 distinct CDR3 sequences, approximately 14% seen once. Sequencing was performed on PBMCs from blood, taken 11 to 12 days after vaccination. The receptors originated from a man aged 45-60 years who received an inactivated influenza vaccine.

The chain has TRBV4-2 and TRBJ1-6, with D unclear. Trimming cost V 0 bases and J 4 bases, with 10 bases left between them. CDR1 and CDR2 from the germline V gene are LGHNA and YNFKEQ. This CDR3 is 16 amino acids long. The CDR3: CASSQEVGAYNSPLHF. CDR3 DNA: TGTGCCAGCAGCCAAGAGGTGGGAGCTTATAATTCACCCCTCCACTTT.

This clonotype came up many times. V and J are TRBV6-5 and TRBJ2-5; D is unclear. Between the trimmed V and J ends, which lost 10 bases and 3 bases, there was a span of 15 bases. Per germline, CDR1 MNHEY and CDR2 SVGAGI. The CDR3 is 13 residues long. The CDR3 DNA is TGTGCCACACGGTACTGGCGCGAAGAGACCCAGTACTTC. It yields the protein CATRYWREETQYF.

The chain combines TRBV7-9 with TRBJ1-2, with D hard to call. V lost 11 bases and J 5 bases, leaving 18 bases between the germline ends. CDR1 SEHNR and CDR2 FQNEAQ come from the germline V gene (reference sequence). CDR3 length: 13 residues. The CDR3: CAGESTQKYGYTF. In DNA, the CDR3 is TGTGCCGGCGAATCTACACAAAAATATGGCTACACCTTC.

This clonotype was seen only a few times. The chain couples TRBV28 to TRBJ2-3, with 11 bases identical to TRBD2. V shed 5 bases and J 2 bases; nucleotides not matched to a gene: 15. Germline loops: CDR1 MDHEN, CDR2 SYDVKM. The CDR3 covers 19 residues. CDR3 in DNA: TGTGCCAGCAGTATAGTAGCGGGAGGGCCCTCCTTAAACACAGATACGCAGTATTTT. It specifies CASSIVAGGPSLNTDTQYF.

The CDR3 DNA reads as TGTGCCAGCAGCCCTAGCCGAGGATTGGCTTTCTTT. Translated: CASSPSRGLAFF. This chain connects TRBV6-5 to TRBJ1-1; no definite D call. V was pared by 6 bases and J by 11 bases, with 16 bases between. The CDR3 has 12 residues. Germline CDR1 reads MNHEY; CDR2 reads SVGAGI.

The CDR3 sequence is CASSLQGNRVGTEAFF. The CDR3 nucleotides are TGTGCCAGCAGTTTACAGGGCAATCGAGTGGGCACTGAAGCTTTCTTT. The chain uses TRBV27 and TRBJ1-1; D is perhaps TRBD1 (5 bases). V dropped 2 bases and J dropped 4 bases, with 17 bases sitting between them. This CDR3 region has 16 residues. The germline CDR1 and CDR2 sequences are MNHEY and SMNVEV (reference sequence).

J is TRBJ1-2 and V is TRBV9; D unclear. V lost 0 bases and J 4 bases, leaving 13 bases between the germline ends. Germline V gene sequence: CDR1 SGDLS, CDR2 YYNGEE. The CDR3 is 15 residues long. CDR3 region: CASSVDGQAVYGYTF. CDR3 in DNA: TGTGCCAGCAGCGTAGATGGCCAGGCGGTCTATGGCTACACCTTC.

V is TRBV20-1 and J is TRBJ2-1, with 9 positions matching TRBD2. This CDR3 has 15 residues. Germline-derived CDR1 and CDR2 are DFQATT and SNEGSKA (reference sequence). The junction had 16 bases not matched to a gene; V was cut back by 1 base and J by 15 bases. CDR3 nucleotide sequence: TGCAGTGCTAGAGTGGGTACTAGCGGGCCTCTCGGTGGGTTCTTC. Translated, it gives CSARVGTSGPLGGFF.

For this clonotype: One end of the junction varies from germline; a read error may be responsible. The gene calls are TRBV4-3 and TRBJ2-7; no clear D. The CDR3 has 14 residues. CDR1 and CDR2 (germline): LGHNA, YSLEER. CDR3 DNA sequence: TGCGCCAACAGCCTAGATCGGCAGTCCTACGAGCAGTACTTC. It yields the protein CANSLDRQSYEQYF.

This CDR3 is CASRLRQGMNTEAFF. CDR3 DNA: TGTGCCAGCAGACTCCGACAGGGTATGAACACTGAAGCTTTCTTT. The chain links TRBV27 to TRBJ1-1; 7 bases are shared with TRBD1. The V gene end was trimmed by 6 bases and the J gene end by 0 bases; junction bases not matched to a gene: 7. Germline loops: CDR1 MNHEY, CDR2 SMNVEV (reference sequence). The CDR3 sequence is 15 residues long.

The chain carries TRBV29-1 and TRBJ2-1, with D hard to call. The CDR3 totals 14 residues. V was pared by 7 bases and J by 3 bases, with 16 bases between. Germline V CDR1 and CDR2: SQVTM, ANQGSEA. For the CDR3, the DNA is TGCAGCGCCGGAGCGCGCTCCCTCTACAATGAGCAGTTCTTC. The encoded protein is CSAGARSLYNEQFF.

This clonotype showed up many times. The chain joins TRBV4-2 to TRBJ1-1; 7 bases line up with TRBD1. CDR1 LGHNA and CDR2 YNFKEQ come from the germline V gene. Germline trimming cut 4 bases from V and 1 base from J; bases unmatched to any gene: 6. This CDR3 comprises 15 residues. The CDR3 DNA reads TGTGCCAGCAGCCGTACCGGGACAGAGAACACTGAAGCTTTCTTT. Translated, it gives CASSRTGTENTEAFF.

The gene calls are TRBV10-3 and TRBJ1-1; maybe TRBD1 (5 bases). There are 14 residues in the CDR3. Germline V CDR1 and CDR2: ENHRY, SYGVKD. The V end was cut by 3 bases, the J end by 5 bases, with 13 bases between. The CDR3 region is CAISDPGGRTEAFF. In nucleotides, the CDR3 is TGTGCCATCAGTGATCCCGGGGGTAGAACTGAAGCTTTCTTT.

The chain uses TRBV29-1 and TRBJ2-1, with 9 bases identical to TRBD2. The CDR3 totals 15 residues. Germline V gives CDR1 SQVTM, CDR2 ANQGSEA. V shed 4 bases, J shed 4 bases, and the junction held 8 bases outside the gene matches. In DNA form, the CDR3 reads TGCAGCGTTGGTAGTAGACTAGCGGAATACAATGAGCAGTTCTTC. Amino acid sequence: CSVGSRLAEYNEQFF.

This clonotype has a count of ten or more. This sequence joins TRBV7-9 and TRBJ2-7; D not resolved. CDR1 is SEHNR, CDR2 FQNEAQ, per germline (reference sequence). The CDR3 loop spans 14 amino acids. Trimming took off 5 bases at V and 2 bases at J, with 13 bases between the two ends. CDR3 nucleotides: TGTGCCAGCAGCGGCCAGAAGGTTCCCTACGAGCAGTACTTC. Amino acid sequence: CASSGQKVPYEQYF.

This clonotype came up a few times. V and J are TRBV4-1 and TRBJ2-5; weak D call: TRBD2 (5 bases). V shed 4 bases and J shed 2 bases, with 14 bases lying between them. Germline loops: CDR1 MGHRA, CDR2 YSYEKL. There are 15 residues in the CDR3. CDR3 DNA sequence: TGCGCCAGCAGCCCGACACCGACTATTCAAGAGACCCAGTACTTC. This gives the protein CASSPTPTIQETQYF.

This sequence joins TRBV7-8 and TRBJ2-7; no clear D gene. Germline lookup yields CDR1 SGHVS and CDR2 FQNEAQ. The V end was cut by 5 bases, the J end by 1 base, with 15 bases between. This CDR3 is built from 15 residues. The CDR3 DNA reads as TGTGCCAGCAGCCTCGGAACATATGCGTCCTACGAGCAGTACTTC. It codes for CASSLGTYASYEQYF.

This clonotype was observed a few times. V is TRBV4-3 and J is TRBJ1-3; D may be TRBD1 (5 bases). Germline V gives CDR1 LGHNA, CDR2 YSLEER. The CDR3 runs 16 residues. V was shortened by 0 bases and J by 2 bases, with 11 bases between the two germline ends. The CDR3 sequence: CASSQETRQTGNTIYF. The CDR3, as DNA: TGCGCCAGCAGCCAAGAGACGCGACAGACTGGAAACACCATATATTTT.

The chain joins TRBV2 to TRBJ2-1, with 14 bases aligning to TRBD2. CDR1 SNHLY and CDR2 FYNNEI come from the germline V gene. This CDR3 has 14 amino acids. J gave up 6 bases and V 7 bases, and 2 bases lay outside the gene matches. The DNA for the CDR3 is TGTGCCAGCAAGGGGACTAGCGGGAGCAATGAGCAGTTCTTC. Residues: CASKGTSGSNEQFF. The full variable domain, completed using reference TRBV2 and TRBJ2-1, is EPEVTQTPSHQVTQMGQEVILRCVPISNHLYFYWYRQILGQKVEFLVSFYNNEISEKSEIFDDQFSVERPDGSNFTLKIRSTKLEDSAMYFCASKGTSGSNEQFFGPGTRLTVL.

This clonotype appeared a few times. The V and J genes are TRBV5-1 and TRBJ2-4, with unresolved D. The CDR3 sequence is 14 residues long. Deletions cut 0 bases from V and 3 bases from J, with 7 bases between. Looked up from germline, CDR1 is SGHRS and CDR2 is YFSETQ. CDR3 nucleotide sequence: TGCGCCAGCAGCTTGGAAGCGTACAAAAACATTCAGTACTTC. This codes for CASSLEAYKNIQYF.

This clonotype was counted at least ten times. The genes are TRBV2 and TRBJ1-6; D call uncertain. Between the trimmed V and J ends, which lost 2 bases and 0 bases, there was a span of 8 bases. Germline loops: CDR1 SNHLY, CDR2 FYNNEI. This CDR3 contains 16 residues. The DNA for the CDR3 is TGTGCCAGCAGTGAACTGGGCAGCTCCTATAATTCACCCCTCCACTTT. It codes for CASSELGSSYNSPLHF.

This clonotype was seen a few times. The chain has TRBV5-1 and TRBJ2-1; 8 bases map to TRBD2. The CDR3 is 18 residues long. The germline CDR1 and CDR2 sequences are SGHRS and YFSETQ. Trimming cost V 3 bases and J 3 bases; bases outside gene matches: 14. CDR3 DNA sequence: TGCGCCAGCAGCTCTACCCCGGCGTCGGGAGGGCGCTACAATGAGCAGTTCTTC. It specifies CASSSTPASGGRYNEQFF. The full variable domain, in which reference TRBV5-1 and TRBJ2-1 provide the parts outside the CDR3, is KAGVTQTPRYLIKTRGQQVTLSCSPISGHRSVSWYQQTPGQGLQFLFEYFSETQRNKGNFPGRFSGRQFSNSRSEMNVSTLELGDSALYLCASSSTPASGGRYNEQFFGPGTRLTVL.

This clonotype was counted a few times. J is TRBJ2-1 and V is TRBV7-6; 8 bases agree with TRBD2. Germline CDR1 and CDR2: SGHVS and FNYEAQ. After removal of 4 bases from V and 6 bases from J, the junction contained 35 bases not matched to a gene. The CDR3 totals 24 residues. The CDR3 sequence: CASSSKPGLGSPRSPKGKGNEQFF. CDR3 DNA: TGTGCCAGCAGCTCGAAACCGGGACTAGGGTCCCCGAGGTCCCCGAAGGGAAAGGGCAATGAGCAGTTCTTC.

This clonotype was found a few times. V gene TRBV28 combines with J gene TRBJ1-2; no definite D call. The V gene lost 2 bases and the J gene lost 2 bases, with 6 bases spanning the gap. CDR1 is MDHEN and CDR2 is SYDVKM in the germline V gene. The CDR3 consists of 13 residues. The CDR3 sequence: CASSLIENYGYTF. The CDR3, as DNA: TGTGCCAGCAGTTTAATAGAGAACTATGGCTACACCTTC.

This clonotype appeared a few times. The chain employs TRBV29-1 and TRBJ2-6; D ambiguous. The V gene lost 4 bases and the J gene lost 0 bases, with 16 bases spanning the gap. Germline V gene data show CDR1 as SQVTM and CDR2 as ANQGSEA. The CDR3 is made up of 17 amino acids. As DNA, the CDR3 is TGCAGCGTTGCTCCAGTCAAATCTAGCTCTGGGGCCAACGTCCTGACTTTC. Translation gives CSVAPVKSSSGANVLTF. Supplemented by reference TRBV29-1 and TRBJ2-6, the full variable domain reads SAVISQKPSRDICQRGTSLTIQCQVDSQVTMMFWYRQQPGQSLTLIATANQGSEATYESGFVIDKFPISRPNLTFSTLTVSNMSPEDSSIYLCSVAPVKSSSGANVLTFGAGSRLTVL.

This clonotype was counted between two and nine times. The chain recombines TRBV5-6 with TRBJ2-7; TRBD2 is a possible D gene (6 bases). Germline V gene sequence: CDR1 SGHDT, CDR2 YYEEEE. Trimming cost V 6 bases and J 3 bases, with 16 bases left between them. The CDR3 is made up of 14 amino acids. The CDR3 sequence is CASTSSREIYEQYF. CDR3 nucleotides: TGTGCCAGCACCTCGTCTCGGGAGATCTACGAGCAGTACTTC.